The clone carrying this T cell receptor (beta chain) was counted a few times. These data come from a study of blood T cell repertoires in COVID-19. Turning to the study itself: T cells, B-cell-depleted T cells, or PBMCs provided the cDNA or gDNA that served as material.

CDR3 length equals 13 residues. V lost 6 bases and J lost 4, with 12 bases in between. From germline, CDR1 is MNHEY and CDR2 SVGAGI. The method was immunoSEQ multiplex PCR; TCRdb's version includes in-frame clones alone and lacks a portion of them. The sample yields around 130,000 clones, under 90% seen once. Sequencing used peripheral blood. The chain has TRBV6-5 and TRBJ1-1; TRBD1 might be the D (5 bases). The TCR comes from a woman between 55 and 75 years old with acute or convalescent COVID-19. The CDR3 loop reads CASRPGGITEAFF. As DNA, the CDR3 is TGTGCCAGCAGACCTGGGGGGATCACTGAAGCTTTCTTT.